The 30 T cell receptor beta chains presented below share a single source sample, sequenced in a study of blood T cell repertoires in COVID-19 (dated by TCRdb to 2020 to 2022). To prepare the library, the immunoSEQ multiplex PCR assay was applied. TCRdb's version of the immuneACCESS table is confined to in-frame rearrangements and falls short of the full clone set. An unresolved V gene accounts for under half of the shortfall where checked; the remainder is of unknown origin. For this sample the table gives 150,000 to 200,000 clones, of which about 88% were detected only once. The ten largest make up 2% to 2.5% of the sample. Sequences were obtained from PBMCs or T cells enriched from blood (not recorded which). The receptors derive from a woman aged 40-49 years with acute COVID-19.

This clone was recorded once. The chain carries TRBV3-1 (or the pseudogene TRBV3-2) and TRBJ2-1; perhaps TRBD2 as D (6 bases). Trimming shortened V by 6 bases and J by 7 bases, and 10 bases separated the two germline ends. The CDR3 runs 12 residues. The germline V gene has CDR1 LGHDT and CDR2 YNNKEL (reference sequence). CDR3 bases: TGTGCCAGCAGTCGCGCGGGGAATGAGCAGTTCTTC. Its translation: CASSRAGNEQFF.

V gene TRBV19 combines with J gene TRBJ1-2, with no clear D. The germline gives CDR1 LNHDA, CDR2 SQIVND (reference sequence). The CDR3 totals 16 residues. The germline V and J ends were trimmed by 5 bases and 4 bases, with 20 bases remaining between them. This chain's CDR3 is CASSSLNLPPGYGYTF. CDR3 nucleotides: TGTGCCAGTAGTTCACTGAACCTCCCGCCTGGCTATGGCTACACCTTC.

The rearrangement links TRBV9 to TRBJ2-5, with 8 bases identical to TRBD1. Germline CDR1 reads SGDLS; CDR2 reads YYNGEE. Trimming took 2 bases from V and 5 from J; bases not matched to a gene: 8. This CDR3 has 15 residues. The CDR3 here is CASSVYSGGGETQYF. CDR3 coding DNA: TGTGCCAGCAGCGTTTACTCAGGGGGCGGGGAGACCCAGTACTTC.

This chain connects TRBV19 to TRBJ1-5, with 12 bases matching TRBD1. CDR3 length equals 17 residues. Germline V gene lookup returns CDR1 LNHDA and CDR2 SQIVND (reference sequence). Germline trimming cut 3 bases from V and 4 bases from J; bases unmatched to any gene: 7. The CDR3 region is CASSMTGTGGLNQPQHF. CDR3 sequence (DNA): TGTGCCAGTAGTATGACCGGGACAGGGGGCCTGAATCAGCCCCAGCATTTT.

V is TRBV7-9 and J is TRBJ2-3, with a tentative D call TRBD1 (5 bases). V lost 5 bases and J 0 bases, leaving 12 bases between the germline ends. The CDR3 has 15 amino acids. Per germline, CDR1 SEHNR and CDR2 FQNEAQ (reference sequence). As DNA, the CDR3 is TGTGCCAGCAGCCAATATAGGGGTAGCACAGATACGCAGTATTTT. Protein product: CASSQYRGSTDTQYF.

The gene calls are TRBV19 and TRBJ2-7, with 10 bases lining up with TRBD1. With V trimmed by 7 bases and J by 7 bases, 13 bases remained unmatched. The germline CDR1 and CDR2 sequences are LNHDA and SQIVND (reference sequence). The CDR3 covers 15 residues. This chain's CDR3 is CASTLTGGNLEEQYF. DNA for the CDR3: TGTGCCAGTACCCTGACAGGGGGCAATTTAGAAGAGCAGTACTTC.

This sequence joins TRBV3-1 (or the pseudogene TRBV3-2) and TRBJ2-2; unclear D gene. The ends were cut back, 1 base at V and 4 bases at J, with 4 bases in the middle. CDR1 and CDR2 from the germline V gene are LGHDT and YNNKEL (reference sequence). This CDR3 region has 13 residues. This CDR3 is CASSQGLTGELFF. The CDR3 region has the DNA TGTGCCAGCAGCCAAGGTCTCACCGGGGAGCTGTTTTTT.

This chain uses TRBV3-1 (or the pseudogene TRBV3-2) with TRBJ1-1; TRBD1 aligns across 8 bases. The CDR3 extends over 13 amino acids. V lost 7 bases to trimming and J lost 4 bases; unmatched junction nucleotides: 5. CDR1 and CDR2 from the germline V gene are LGHDT and YNNKEL (reference sequence). This CDR3 is CASTKTGGTEAFF. The CDR3, as DNA: TGTGCCAGCACTAAAACAGGGGGCACTGAAGCTTTCTTT.

This rearrangement joins TRBV18 to TRBJ2-7; the D gene is possibly TRBD2 (6 bases). CDR3 length equals 13 residues. The V gene lost 2 bases and the J gene lost 6 bases, with 11 bases spanning the gap. Germline V CDR1 and CDR2: KGHSH, LQKENI. The CDR3 region is CASSPASDPEQYF. In DNA, the CDR3 is TGTGCCAGCTCACCAGCTAGCGACCCCGAGCAGTACTTC.

The J gene is TRBJ2-2, the V gene TRBV27; possibly TRBD2 for D (7 bases). Germline CDR1 and CDR2: MNHEY and SMNVEV (reference sequence). V lost 6 bases and J lost 7, with 18 bases in between. The CDR3 covers 15 residues. CDR3 protein: CASSPIGGLRGELFF. In DNA, the CDR3 is TGTGCCAGCAGCCCTATCGGGGGGCTGCGCGGGGAGCTGTTTTTT.

The chain is built from TRBV5-4 and TRBJ2-3, with D unresolved. Germline values: CDR1 SGHNT, CDR2 YYREEE (reference sequence). V lost 2 bases and J 3 bases, leaving 7 bases between the germline ends. The CDR3 extends over 13 amino acids. The CDR3 sequence is CASSLQKTDTQYF. For the CDR3, the DNA is TGTGCCAGCAGCTTACAGAAAACAGATACGCAGTATTTT.

The chain recombines TRBV28 with TRBJ2-3, with 7 bases fitting TRBD1. Germline V CDR1 and CDR2: MDHEN, SYDVKM. There are 17 residues in the CDR3. Trimming removed 6 bases from V and 4 bases from J; junction bases left unmatched: 16. CDR3 DNA: TGTGCCAGCAGCACCCGACACAGGGGAAGAGGGGCAGATACGCAGTATTTT. Translating gives CASSTRHRGRGADTQYF. The entire variable domain, with the rest obtained from reference TRBV28 and TRBJ2-3, is as follows: DVKVTQSSRYLVKRTGEKVFLECVQDMDHENMFWYRQDPGLGLRLIYFSYDVKMKEKGDIPEGYSVSREKKERFSLILESASTNQTSMYLCASSTRHRGRGADTQYFGPGTRLTVL.

V gene TRBV6-2 or TRBV6-3 combines with J gene TRBJ2-5, with a tentative D call TRBD2 (5 bases). This CDR3 is built from 14 residues. V shed 5 bases and J shed 3 bases, with 13 bases lying between them. Germline V gives CDR1 MNHEY, CDR2 SVGEGT. CDR3 region: CASSPDYPKETQYF. The CDR3 bases are TGTGCCAGCAGTCCAGACTATCCTAAAGAGACCCAGTACTTC.

The genes are TRBV14 and TRBJ2-7, with a weak D call TRBD1 (6 bases). The CDR3 consists of 11 residues. V shed 2 bases and J shed 7 bases, with 6 bases lying between them. Germline V CDR1 and CDR2: SGHDN, FVKESK. The CDR3, as DNA: TGTGCCAGCAGCCAAACAGGGGAGCAGTACTTC. Residues: CASSQTGEQYF.

The V call is TRBV5-4, the J call TRBJ1-1; 8 bases fit TRBD1. V was clipped by 4 bases and J by 5 bases; unmatched bases: 10. The CDR3 totals 15 residues. Germline CDR1 reads SGHNT; CDR2 reads YYREEE (reference sequence). For the CDR3, the DNA is TGTGCCAGCAGCGCGCAGGACAGGGAGAGTACTGAAGCTTTCTTT. This encodes CASSAQDRESTEAFF.

This chain joins TRBV24-1 and TRBJ2-3; 12 bases align to TRBD1. The CDR3 length is 15 residues. Germline V gene lookup returns CDR1 KGHDR and CDR2 SFDVKD. J was trimmed by 7 bases and V by 3 bases; bases with no gene match: 4. CDR3 DNA sequence: TGTGCCACCAGTGATGGGGGGACAGGGGGCAATACGCAGTATTTT. Encoded protein: CATSDGGTGGNTQYF.

The chain has TRBV7-2 and TRBJ2-2; 11 bases fit TRBD1. Per the germline V gene, CDR1 is SGHTA and CDR2 is FQGNSA. CDR3 length: 15 residues. V lost 5 bases to trimming and J lost 5 bases; unmatched junction nucleotides: 4. Here the CDR3 DNA reads TGTGCCAGCAGCGGAGGGACAGGGGGGACCGGGGAGCTGTTTTTT. Translating it yields CASSGGTGGTGELFF.

This clone has just one count. The genes are TRBV18 and TRBJ1-2, with 7 bases identical to TRBD1. The CDR3 covers 14 residues. The germline V gene has CDR1 KGHSH and CDR2 LQKENI. The ends lost 2 bases at V and 3 bases at J; junction bases unmatched: 3. In nucleotides, the CDR3 is TGTGCCAGCTCACCAATGCAGGGGGACTATGGCTACACCTTC. This encodes CASSPMQGDYGYTF. Filled out from reference TRBV18 and TRBJ1-2, the complete variable domain reads NAGVMQNPRHLVRRRGQEARLRCSPMKGHSHVYWYRQLPEEGLKFMVYLQKENIIDESGMPKERFSAEFPKEGPSILRIQQVVRGDSAAYFCASSPMQGDYGYTFGSGTRLTVV.

This clone was counted a single time. The chain combines TRBV3-1 (or the pseudogene TRBV3-2) with TRBJ2-1; TRBD2 aligns across 8 bases. This CDR3 is 15 amino acids long. V shed 1 base and J 5 bases; nucleotides not matched to a gene: 4. Germline V CDR1 and CDR2: LGHDT, YNNKEL (reference sequence). CDR3 in DNA: TGTGCCAGCAGCCAAGGGCGGGAGGAGGACAATGAGCAGTTCTTC. Translated: CASSQGREEDNEQFF.

J is TRBJ2-5 and V is TRBV11-2, with 12 bases aligning to TRBD1. V was pared by 1 base and J by 4 bases, with 7 bases of the junction left unmatched. Germline CDR1 reads SGHAT; CDR2 reads FQNNGV. The CDR3 is 17 amino acids. The CDR3 region is CASSLGGQGAWGETQYF. The CDR3 nucleotides are TGTGCCAGCAGCTTAGGGGGACAGGGGGCATGGGGAGAGACCCAGTACTTC. Together with reference TRBV11-2 and TRBJ2-5, the CDR3 gives the full variable domain: EAGVAQSPRYKIIEKRQSVAFWCNPISGHATLYWYQQILGQGPKLLIQFQNNGVVDDSQLPKDRFSAERLKGVDSTLKIQPAKLEDSAVYLCASSLGGQGAWGETQYFGPGTRLLVL.

The V and J genes are TRBV19 and TRBJ1-4; D is unresolved. Germline V gene lookup returns CDR1 LNHDA and CDR2 SQIVND (reference sequence). This CDR3 has 13 amino acids. Trimming shortened V by 8 bases and J by 5 bases, and 12 bases separated the two germline ends. The DNA for the CDR3 is TGTGCCAGTGCCGCGGGCAGGAATGAAAAACTGTTTTTT. It codes for CASAAGRNEKLFF.

The chain couples TRBV2 to TRBJ2-3, with 7 positions matching TRBD2. The V and J ends lost 5 bases and 9 bases, in that order; junction bases with no gene match: 5. In germline, CDR1 is SNHLY, CDR2 FYNNEI. The CDR3 is made up of 12 amino acids. This CDR3 is CASSPTSRTQYF. CDR3 coding DNA: TGTGCCAGCAGTCCGACTAGCCGCACGCAGTATTTT.

The chain has TRBV27 and TRBJ2-1, with TRBD2 as a possible D gene (7 bases). This CDR3 comprises 16 residues. CDR1 is MNHEY and CDR2 is SMNVEV in the germline V gene (reference sequence). The V gene lost 5 bases and the J gene lost 2 bases, with 16 bases spanning the gap. The DNA for the CDR3 is TGTGCCAGCAGTCCTTATGAGGGGGGGGCCTACAATGAGCAGTTCTTC. This gives the protein CASSPYEGGAYNEQFF.

This sequence joins TRBV28 and TRBJ1-2, with 7 bases lining up with TRBD1. J lost 2 bases, V lost 4 bases, and 13 bases had no gene match. Germline assignment: CDR1 MDHEN and CDR2 SYDVKM. The CDR3 consists of 17 residues. CDR3 DNA: TGTGCCAGCAGTTCATTGACAGGGCAGAGGACGAACTATGGCTACACCTTC. This gives the protein CASSSLTGQRTNYGYTF.

The V gene is TRBV5-1, the J gene TRBJ1-1, with no clear D. There are 13 residues in the CDR3. The ends were cut back, 2 bases at V and 3 bases at J, with 8 bases in the middle. Germline V gene data show CDR1 as SGHRS and CDR2 as YFSETQ. The CDR3 nucleotides are TGCGCCAGCAGCTTTGCGTTGGACACTGAAGCTTTCTTT. It specifies CASSFALDTEAFF.

The chain combines TRBV9 with TRBJ2-7; 9 bases are a match to TRBD1. Per germline, CDR1 SGDLS and CDR2 YYNGEE. The CDR3 consists of 14 residues. The junction had 4 bases not matched to a gene; V was cut back by 0 bases and J by 6 bases. The CDR3 sequence: CASSVAQGAAEQYF. Here the CDR3 DNA reads TGTGCCAGCAGCGTAGCACAGGGGGCGGCCGAGCAGTACTTC.

The chain couples TRBV6-5 to TRBJ2-1, with 7 bases lining up with TRBD1. Germline lookup yields CDR1 MNHEY and CDR2 SVGAGI. Trimming removed 5 bases from V and 5 bases from J; junction bases left unmatched: 9. The CDR3 consists of 15 residues. The CDR3 DNA follows: TGTGCCAGCAGTACGAGACAGGGTTTGGACAATGAGCAGTTCTTC. Its translation is CASSTRQGLDNEQFF.

The rearrangement joins TRBV30 to TRBJ1-5; D uncertain. V lost 3 bases and J 9 bases, leaving 9 bases between the germline ends. The CDR3 contains 11 residues. Looked up from germline, CDR1 is GTSNPN and CDR2 is SVGIG (reference sequence). This chain's CDR3 is CAWSRSGPQHF. CDR3 nucleotides: TGTGCCTGGAGCCGATCGGGGCCCCAGCATTTT.

V and J are TRBV18 and TRBJ2-7; 8 nucleotides align to TRBD2. The length of the CDR3 is 14 residues. Germline loops: CDR1 KGHSH, CDR2 LQKENI. The V gene end was trimmed by 3 bases and the J gene end by 5 bases; junction bases not matched to a gene: 6. CDR3 loop: CASSPRGGFDEQYF. CDR3 sequence (DNA): TGTGCCAGCTCACCCCGGGGGGGTTTCGACGAGCAGTACTTC.

The chain employs TRBV7-8 and TRBJ1-2; 10 nucleotides match TRBD1. The CDR3 contains 15 residues. CDR1 is SGHVS and CDR2 is FQNEAQ in the germline V gene. The ends lost 4 bases at V and 2 bases at J; junction bases unmatched: 4. The chain's CDR3 is CASSSRTGGNYGYTF. The CDR3 nucleotides are TGTGCCAGCAGCTCGAGGACAGGGGGGAACTATGGCTACACCTTC.